This T cell receptor (beta chain) was documented in a study of neurological immune-mediated disorders (dated by TCRdb to between 2019 and 2020). Study-level background: Among the 35 or so multiple sclerosis patients, relapsing-remitting MS was present in around 30 and secondary progressive MS was present in 3. The cohort was made up of 68 subjects, consisting of around 15 HAM/TSP patients, 35 or so multiple sclerosis patients and about 20 healthy controls. Alongside PBMC samples, the set of some 98 TCR-beta libraries contained longitudinal samples, technical triplicates, and paired CD4+ and CD8+ T-cell subsets that had been sorted. Peripheral blood TCR-beta repertoires from HTLV-I-associated myelopathy (HAM/TSP) patients, multiple sclerosis patients and healthy controls were compared by UMI-based sequencing.

Overall study results and their limits: No identical CDR3 amino acid sequences were found to be shared among expanded clones across subjects, suggesting that TCR-beta repertoires were private in all groups. The MS cluster showed no association with clinical or MRI features, and the authors stated that larger cohorts are needed. Phylogenetic analysis grouped repertoires from 18 of 34 MS patients into a cluster of related CDR3 sequences, suggesting a possible repertoire-level signature. TCR clonal expansion was greatest in HAM/TSP patients and smallest in MS patients, who ranked below even healthy controls.

cDNA was synthesized by template-switch 5'RACE using a primer carrying a 10-nucleotide random unique molecular identifier by which each TCR transcript was tagged. Every sequencing run yielded over 170 million TCR-beta sequences covering 15-18 subjects. The RNeasy kit was used for extraction of total RNA. Using the KAPA Real-time Library Amplification kit, TCR-beta VDJ regions were amplified with primers for the TCR constant region and the 5'RACE anchor. Sample indexes and Illumina adaptors were added in a first PCR, after which library yield was increased in a second PCR. After Ampure bead purification, the roughly 650 bp TCR product was size-selected on a 2% E-gel SizeSelection system. Before pooling, library quality was assessed on a Bioanalyzer, concentration was determined with Qubit, and library quantification was performed with the Kapa Library Quantification kit. An Illumina HiSeq 2500 was used to sequence the libraries paired-end at 2 x 150 bp. To increase sequence diversity, roughly 24-31% phiX was spiked into each library pool. The source study handled its data this way. Quality-filtered reads were processed with the UMI-based MiGEC pipeline, and over 90% of raw TCR sequences were removed by the MiGEC pipeline during error correction. VDJ genes were aligned to IMGT germline references, and each clonotype was defined by a unique CDR3 amino acid sequence together with V-J genes. VDJtools evaluated clonal expansion, Shannon diversity and CDR3 relatedness (CalcPairwiseDistances, ClusterSamples); CLCbio workbench built phylogenetic trees. A clone was classed as expanded if it had 8 or more unique UMIs, a cutoff based on coefficient-of-variation modelling across technical triplicates. TCRdb ran its own pipeline on the public reads, namely fastp trimming at Q25 and MiXCR clone calling, and kept in-frame beta chains. Rows with a matching CDR3 protein are joined into one entry that keeps the most common DNA and genes. TCRdb, not the original authors, processed these V and J calls. The sample records just under 60,000 distinct CDR3 sequences, 2% to 2.5% of which are singletons. Approximately 3% of the sample rests with the top ten.

Spanning cysteine to phenylalanine, the CDR3 consists of 12 amino acids. The DNA shown is the 36-base CDR3, in frame from base 1. Deletion took 3 bases off V and 4 bases off J, with a span of 6 bases between the germline ends. For unsorted PBMC libraries, 2 million PBMCs were used after storage in RNAlater at -80 degrees C until RNA extraction. Multiple sclerosis patients were enrolled in a US clinical protocol under which disease progression was evaluated by magnetic resonance imaging. Peripheral blood was subjected to Ficoll-Hypaque density gradient centrifugation to isolate PBMCs, which were then cryopreserved in liquid nitrogen. This clonotype has at least ten counts. Its antigen specificity is not known. One base away there is no much larger clone; base qualities are not given.

Input material: PBMCs. The chain couples TRBV12-3 or TRBV12-4 to TRBJ1-1, with no confidently assigned D gene. The receptor was derived from a man aged 50 to 60 with multiple sclerosis. The CDR3 here reads CASSFAFTEAFF. The nucleotide sequence reads TGTGCCAGCAGTTTCGCTTTCACTGAAGCTTTCTTT.